These 20 T cell receptor beta chains were sequenced from one sample in a study of T-cell reconstitution after alpha-beta-depleted transplantation in children listed by TCRdb under 2016. The library was prepared using PCR. Sequencing was carried out with an Illumina HiSeq 2500. TCR library preparation used molecular barcoding, with unique molecular identifiers applied to normalize quantification of the TCRbeta repertoire. TCRdb trimmed the raw reads at Q25, called clones with MiXCR and kept productive beta chains. Rows are unified per CDR3 protein, each entry keeping the most common DNA and genes. The sample yields 200,000 or so distinct CDR3 sequences; roughly 6.6% were counted once. The ten largest account for more than 5.5% of the sample. The meaning of the sample's treatment or condition label: allogeneic hematopoietic cell transplantation with graft depleted of TCRalphabeta T cells and CD19 B cells.

Sequences were derived from PBMCs, sampled before TCRalphabeta/CD19-depleted stem cell transplant. The receptors come from a boy between 2 and 15 years old with acute lymphoblastic leukemia, due to receive a stem cell transplant.

This clonotype was found a few times. This could be a read error, since a much larger clone is one nucleotide away. The conserved final phenylalanine or tryptophan is absent from the CDR3, which likely points to a read error. The chain carries TRBV20-1 and TRBJ2-1, with D tentatively TRBD2 (5 bases). Germline CDR1 is DFQATT and CDR2 is SNEGSKA (reference sequence). This CDR3 has 13 residues. The V end lost 5 bases, the J end lost 8 bases, and 16 bases lay between the germline ends. CDR3 in amino acids: CSAERDLRDEQFC. Here the CDR3 DNA reads TGCAGTGCTGAGAGGGATTTAAGAGATGAGCAGTTCTGC.

There are a few counts of this clonotype. CDR3 sequence reads: CASSSAMVEASEKLFF. The CDR3, as DNA: TGTGCCAGCAGTTCCGCCATGGTTGAGGCGAGTGAAAAACTGTTTTTT. The V gene is TRBV27, the J gene TRBJ1-4, with D hard to call. The CDR3 runs to 16 residues. CDR1 is MNHEY and CDR2 is SMNVEV in the germline V gene (reference sequence). Trimming pared 4 bases from V and 7 bases from J, leaving 19 bases between.

This clonotype was recorded many times. The V gene is TRBV5-1, the J gene TRBJ2-1; 8 bases agree with TRBD2. CDR3 size: 15 residues. After removal of 2 bases from V and 8 bases from J, the junction contained 9 bases not matched to a gene. The germline V gene has CDR1 SGHRS and CDR2 YFSETQ. CDR3 amino acids: CASSLGSGMGDEQFF. CDR3 DNA sequence: TGCGCCAGCAGCTTAGGTAGCGGGATGGGCGATGAGCAGTTCTTC.

This clonotype has at least ten counts. The CDR3 coding sequence is TGCAGCGTTGTCCCCGGAAACACTGAAGCTTTCTTT. Its translation: CSVVPGNTEAFF. This chain joins TRBV29-1 and TRBJ1-1; D gene unclear. The CDR3 is 12 amino acids. Germline V gene sequence: CDR1 SQVTM, CDR2 ANQGSEA. With 4 bases removed from V and 2 bases from J, the gap between germline ends came to 8 bases.

At least ten counts were recorded for this clonotype. The chain has TRBV27 and TRBJ1-6; D is perhaps TRBD1 (5 bases). CDR3 size: 14 residues. Trimming took off 6 bases at V and 6 bases at J, with 12 bases between the two ends. The germline V gene encodes CDR1 MNHEY and CDR2 SMNVEV (reference sequence). The CDR3 loop reads CASSPIGGNSPLHF. CDR3 nucleotides: TGTGCCAGCAGCCCTATCGGGGGTAATTCACCCCTCCACTTT.

This clonotype has ten or more counts. The V and J genes are TRBV12-3 or TRBV12-4 and TRBJ2-7, with D hard to call. The V end lost 6 bases, the J end lost 4 bases, and 7 bases lay between the germline ends. This CDR3 region has 11 residues. The CDR3 DNA sequence: TGTGCCAGCAGCCATATGTACGAGCAGTACTTC. Translating gives CASSHMYEQYF.

The chain has TRBV3-1 and TRBJ1-1; TRBD1 aligns across 7 bases. V trimming: 1 base; J trimming: 4 bases; junction bases outside the gene matches: 3. Germline CDR1 is LGHDT and CDR2 is YNNKEL (reference sequence). The CDR3 has 14 amino acids. In DNA, the CDR3 is TGTGCCAGCAGCCAAGGGGACAGACTCACTGAAGCTTTCTTT. Its protein product is CASSQGDRLTEAFF.

This clonotype came up a few times. The J gene is TRBJ2-2, the V gene TRBV5-6, with D perhaps TRBD1 (5 bases). The CDR3 runs 13 residues. Germline V gene sequence: CDR1 SGHDT, CDR2 YYEEEE. Trimming cost V 6 bases and J 6 bases, with 12 bases left between them. CDR3 DNA: TGTGCCAGCACCAGAAGGGGCTCCGGGGAGCTGTTTTTT. Its protein product is CASTRRGSGELFF.

The chain is built from TRBV5-1 and TRBJ2-2; TRBD1 aligns across 7 bases. The CDR3 is 16 amino acids. J lost 0 bases, V lost 4 bases, and 6 bases had no gene match. Germline CDR1 is SGHRS and CDR2 is YFSETQ. DNA of the CDR3: TGCGCCAGCAGCGTACAGGGGTCTACGAACACCGGGGAGCTGTTTTTT. Its protein product is CASSVQGSTNTGELFF. The full variable domain, with the rest looked up from reference TRBV5-1 and TRBJ2-2, is KAGVTQTPRYLIKTRGQQVTLSCSPISGHRSVSWYQQTPGQGLQFLFEYFSETQRNKGNFPGRFSGRQFSNSRSEMNVSTLELGDSALYLCASSVQGSTNTGELFFGEGSRLTVL.

The V and J genes are TRBV5-1 and TRBJ2-5; no clear D gene. V gave up 0 bases and J gave up 5 bases, with 14 bases separating them. Germline CDR1 is SGHRS and CDR2 is YFSETQ. The CDR3 is made up of 15 amino acids. The CDR3 region is CASSLAGGAMETQYF. The CDR3 DNA is TGCGCCAGCAGCTTGGCCGGCGGAGCGATGGAGACCCAGTACTTC.

This clonotype was seen a handful of times. The CDR3 region has the DNA TGTGCCAGTAGTACCAGGGTCTCAGCTAACTATGGCTACACCTTC. Its protein product is CASSTRVSANYGYTF. The chain is built from TRBV19 and TRBJ1-2; D is possibly TRBD1 (5 bases). Per the germline V gene, CDR1 is LNHDA and CDR2 is SQIVND (reference sequence). The V gene lost 4 bases and the J gene lost 0 bases, with 12 bases spanning the gap. The CDR3 runs to 15 residues.

This clonotype was counted many times. This chain joins TRBV6-1 and TRBJ2-2; D uncertain. This CDR3 has 13 residues. The germline V gene encodes CDR1 MNHNS and CDR2 SASEGT. Trimming shortened V by 8 bases and J by 6 bases, and 13 bases separated the two germline ends. The CDR3 DNA reads as TGTGCCAGCCCGGGCCGTGGTTCCGGGGAGCTGTTTTTT. Its protein product is CASPGRGSGELFF.

This clonotype was detected ten times or more. The V gene is TRBV7-9, the J gene TRBJ2-1, with D possibly being TRBD1 or TRBD2 (5 bases each). The V and J ends lost 1 base and 9 bases respectively, with 13 bases between them. The CDR3 contains 14 residues. Germline CDR1 SEHNR, CDR2 FQNEAQ (reference sequence). CDR3 in DNA: TGTGCCAGCAGCTTAGATCTTGGGACCTTTGAGCAGTTCTTC. Amino acid sequence: CASSLDLGTFEQFF.

This clonotype was found many times. The chain has TRBV29-1 and TRBJ2-7, with 10 bases aligning to TRBD1. V trimming: 6 bases; J trimming: 4 bases; junction bases outside the gene matches: 3. Germline loops: CDR1 SQVTM, CDR2 ANQGSEA. This CDR3 is built from 12 residues. The CDR3 sequence is CSVDRGPYEQYF. CDR3 sequence (DNA): TGCAGCGTCGACAGGGGGCCGTACGAGCAGTACTTC.

This clonotype came up many times. The V gene is TRBV25-1, the J gene TRBJ2-1; 8 nucleotides agree with TRBD2. The CDR3 is made up of 19 amino acids. V shed 5 bases and J 0 bases; nucleotides not matched to a gene: 15. Germline CDR1 MGHDK, CDR2 SYGVNS. The CDR3 is CASSSRLAGGGSSYNEQFF. The CDR3 DNA is TGTGCCAGCAGTAGTCGGCTAGCGGGCGGTGGGAGCTCCTACAATGAGCAGTTCTTC.

There are many counts of this clonotype. The chain combines TRBV28 with TRBJ2-4; D remains unclear. Germline V gives CDR1 MDHEN, CDR2 SYDVKM. V shed 6 bases and J shed 2 bases, with 8 bases lying between them. This CDR3 has 13 residues. CDR3 DNA: TGTGCCAGCAGCGACGGACCCAAAAACATTCAGTACTTC. This gives the protein CASSDGPKNIQYF. Supplemented by reference TRBV28 and TRBJ2-4, the full variable domain reads DVKVTQSSRYLVKRTGEKVFLECVQDMDHENMFWYRQDPGLGLRLIYFSYDVKMKEKGDIPEGYSVSREKKERFSLILESASTNQTSMYLCASSDGPKNIQYFGAGTRLSVL.

V and J are TRBV4-3 and TRBJ1-2, with 8 bases aligning to TRBD1. CDR3 length equals 16 residues. Looked up from germline, CDR1 is LGHNA and CDR2 is YSLEER. Trimming cost V 0 bases and J 4 bases; bases outside gene matches: 7. This CDR3 is CASSQDSQGASYGYTF. The CDR3 bases are TGCGCCAGCAGCCAAGATTCTCAGGGGGCCTCCTATGGCTACACCTTC.

The table lists this clonotype with a few counts. V is TRBV15 and J is TRBJ2-2; D is tentatively TRBD1 or TRBD2 (5 bases each). Germline loops: CDR1 LNHNV, CDR2 YYDKDF (reference sequence). CDR3 length: 16 amino acids. Trimming cost V 3 bases and J 0 bases, with 11 bases left between them. CDR3: CATSRTGTANTGELFF. The CDR3, as DNA: TGTGCCACCAGCAGGACCGGGACGGCGAACACCGGGGAGCTGTTTTTT. The full variable domain, completed using reference TRBV15 and TRBJ2-2, is DAMVIQNPRYQVTQFGKPVTLSCSQTLNHNVMYWYQQKSSQAPKLLFHYYDKDFNNEADTPDNFQSRRPNTSFCFLDIRSPGLGDTAMYLCATSRTGTANTGELFFGEGSRLTVL.

The table lists this clonotype with a few counts. This sequence joins TRBV12-3 or TRBV12-4 and TRBJ1-6, with D perhaps TRBD1 (6 bases). V gave up 2 bases and J gave up 7 bases, with 12 bases separating them. The CDR3 consists of 15 residues. For the CDR3, the DNA is TGTGCCAGCAGTTTACAGGGGAGTGAGAATTCACCCCTCCACTTT. Encoded protein: CASSLQGSENSPLHF.

This chain connects TRBV4-2 to TRBJ2-1; 7 nucleotides line up with TRBD2. Losses at the gene ends were 1 base for V and 2 bases for J; bases not matched to a gene: 5. Germline assignment: CDR1 LGHNA and CDR2 YNFKEQ. This CDR3 region has 16 residues. The CDR3 DNA reads TGTGCCAGCAGCCAAGGGGAGGGCTATACCTACAATGAGCAGTTCTTC. This encodes CASSQGEGYTYNEQFF.